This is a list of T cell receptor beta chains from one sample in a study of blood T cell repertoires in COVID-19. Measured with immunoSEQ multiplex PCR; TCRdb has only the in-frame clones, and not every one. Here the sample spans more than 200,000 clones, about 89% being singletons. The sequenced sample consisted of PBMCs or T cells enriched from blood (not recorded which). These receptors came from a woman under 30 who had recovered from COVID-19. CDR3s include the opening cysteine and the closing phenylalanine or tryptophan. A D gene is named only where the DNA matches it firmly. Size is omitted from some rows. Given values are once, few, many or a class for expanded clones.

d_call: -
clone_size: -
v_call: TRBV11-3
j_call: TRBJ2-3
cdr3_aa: CASSFYSSTDTQYF
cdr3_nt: TGTGCCAGCAGCTTCTACTCGAGCACAGATACGCAGTATTTT

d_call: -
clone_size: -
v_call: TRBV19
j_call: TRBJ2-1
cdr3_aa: CASNGGIYNEQFF
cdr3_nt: TGTGCCAGTAATGGCGGGATTTACAATGAGCAGTTCTTC

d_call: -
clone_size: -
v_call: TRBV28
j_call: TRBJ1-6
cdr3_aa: CASSLWENNSPLHF
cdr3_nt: TGTGCCAGCAGTTTATGGGAGAATAATTCACCCCTCCACTTT

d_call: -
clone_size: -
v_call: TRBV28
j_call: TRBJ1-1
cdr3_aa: CASSLFSEAFF
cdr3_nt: TGTGCCAGCAGTTTATTCTCGGAAGCTTTCTTT

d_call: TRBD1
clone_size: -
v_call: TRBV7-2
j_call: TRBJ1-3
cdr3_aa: CASSARQGRTGNTIYF
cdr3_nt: TGTGCCAGCAGCGCCAGACAGGGCAGAACTGGAAACACCATATATTTT

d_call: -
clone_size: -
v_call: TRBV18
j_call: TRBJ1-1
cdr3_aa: CASSPKRGMAFF
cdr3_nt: TGTGCCAGCTCACCGAAGAGGGGGATGGCTTTCTTT

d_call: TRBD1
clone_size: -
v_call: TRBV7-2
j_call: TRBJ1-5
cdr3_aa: CASSQRDRGDNQPQHF
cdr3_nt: TGTGCCAGCAGCCAAAGGGACAGGGGTGACAATCAGCCCCAGCATTTT

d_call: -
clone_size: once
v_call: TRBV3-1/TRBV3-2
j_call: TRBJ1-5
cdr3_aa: CASSQDTGNQPQHF
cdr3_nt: TGTGCCAGCAGCCAAGATACGGGGAATCAGCCCCAGCATTTT

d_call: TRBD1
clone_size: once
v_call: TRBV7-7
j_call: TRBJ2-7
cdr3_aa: CASSLGFIGRGYYEQYF
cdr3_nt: TGTGCTAGCAGCTTAGGCTTCATCGGCAGGGGGTACTACGAGCAGTACTTC

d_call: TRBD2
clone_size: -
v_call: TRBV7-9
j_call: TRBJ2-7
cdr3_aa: CASSRGTSGREQYF
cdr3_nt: TGTGCCAGCAGCCGCGGGACTAGCGGGAGAGAGCAGTACTTC

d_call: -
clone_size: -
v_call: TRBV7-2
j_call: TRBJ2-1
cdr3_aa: CASSLYAPRSSYNEQFF
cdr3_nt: TGTGCCAGCAGCTTATACGCCCCGAGGAGCTCCTACAATGAGCAGTTCTTC

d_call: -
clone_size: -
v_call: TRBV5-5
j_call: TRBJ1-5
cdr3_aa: CASSLDRRNSNQPQHF
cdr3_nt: TGTGCCAGCAGCTTAGACAGGCGAAATAGCAATCAGCCCCAGCATTTT

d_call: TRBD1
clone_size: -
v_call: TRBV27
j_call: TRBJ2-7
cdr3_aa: CASSLRPGQGPYEQYF
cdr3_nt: TGTGCCAGCAGTTTAAGACCGGGACAGGGGCCCTACGAGCAGTACTTC

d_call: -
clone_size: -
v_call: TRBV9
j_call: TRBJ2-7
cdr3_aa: CASSVGTTSSYEQYF
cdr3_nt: TGTGCCAGCAGCGTAGGGACAACGAGCTCCTACGAGCAGTACTTC

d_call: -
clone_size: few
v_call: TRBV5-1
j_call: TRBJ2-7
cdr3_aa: CASSLQGYEQYF
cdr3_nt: TGCGCCAGCAGCTTACAGGGTTACGAGCAGTACTTC